These 21 T cell receptor beta chains originate from one sample sequenced in a study of cytomegalovirus exposure and HLA in healthy donors. The PCR employed 60 Vbeta primers together with 13 Jbeta primers. Using immunoSEQ multiplex PCR, the repertoire was profiled, and TCRdb retains in-frame clones only, with some absent. The data show around 120,000 clones, with about 83% seen just once and about 2.5% held by the top ten. Sequencing was done on a sample of PBMCs. The receptors stem from a woman between 35 and 50 years old in good health and CMV-seropositive.

This chain connects TRBV5-5 to TRBJ1-1; D unclear. This CDR3 comprises 13 residues. Trimming left V 4 bases short and J 1 base short, with 8 bases between. CDR1 SGHKS and CDR2 YYEKEE come from the germline V gene (reference sequence). The CDR3 coding sequence is TGTGCCAGCAGCGGGGAGGCGAACACTGAAGCTTTCTTT. It codes for CASSGEANTEAFF.

The chain has TRBV9 and TRBJ1-1; 7 bases are a match to TRBD1. J gave up 8 bases and V 4 bases, and 8 bases lay outside the gene matches. Germline V gene lookup returns CDR1 SGDLS and CDR2 YYNGEE. The CDR3 is 13 residues long. CDR3 in DNA: TGTGCCAGCAGCTCCCGCTCGACAGGGGAAGCTTTCTTT. The encoded protein is CASSSRSTGEAFF.

This sequence joins TRBV27 and TRBJ1-5; D gene unclear. The CDR3 runs 15 residues. CDR1 is MNHEY and CDR2 is SMNVEV in the germline V gene (reference sequence). The germline V and J ends were trimmed by 0 bases and 4 bases, with 10 bases remaining between them. The CDR3 region has the DNA TGTGCCAGCAGTTTATCGGGCTCATCGAATCAGCCCCAGCATTTT. Protein: CASSLSGSSNQPQHF.

The rearrangement links TRBV6-5 to TRBJ2-5, with 9 bases lining up with TRBD2. Losses at the gene ends were 0 bases for V and 2 bases for J; bases not matched to a gene: 4. Germline lookup yields CDR1 MNHEY and CDR2 SVGAGI. There are 16 residues in the CDR3. CDR3 region: CASSYSSREGQETQYF. Written as DNA, the CDR3 is TGTGCCAGCAGTTACTCCTCGCGGGAGGGTCAAGAGACCCAGTACTTC.

This clone appeared a single time. The rearrangement joins TRBV2 to TRBJ1-1; the D is unclear. Deletions cut 7 bases from V and 5 bases from J, with 14 bases between. CDR3 length: 13 amino acids. The germline V gene encodes CDR1 SNHLY and CDR2 FYNNEI. The CDR3 nucleotides are TGTGCCAGCACCCCCCAGGCCCAGACTGAAGCTTTCTTT. Translation gives CASTPQAQTEAFF.

The V gene is TRBV29-1, the J gene TRBJ1-1; D possibly corresponds to TRBD1 (6 bases). Looked up from germline, CDR1 is SQVTM and CDR2 is ANQGSEA. V was clipped by 5 bases and J by 0 bases, with 13 bases between them. The CDR3 spans 14 residues. The CDR3: CSVFRGILNTEAFF. CDR3 nucleotide sequence: TGCAGCGTTTTCAGGGGAATTTTGAACACTGAAGCTTTCTTT. The whole variable domain, remainder taken from reference TRBV29-1 and TRBJ1-1, is SAVISQKPSRDICQRGTSLTIQCQVDSQVTMMFWYRQQPGQSLTLIATANQGSEATYESGFVIDKFPISRPNLTFSTLTVSNMSPEDSSIYLCSVFRGILNTEAFFGQGTRLTVV.

As for this clone: The CDR3 ends on some other residue instead of the conserved phenylalanine or tryptophan, so this is likely a read error. The rearrangement joins TRBV2 to TRBJ1-1, with unresolved D. Germline V CDR1 and CDR2: SNHLY, FYNNEI. This CDR3 has 15 amino acids. Trimming left V 4 bases short and J 4 bases short, with 16 bases between. The CDR3 DNA follows: TGTGCCAGCAGTGCGAGTGGGCAGGTAGGCACTGAAGCTTTCTCT. Translating gives CASSASGQVGTEAFS.

The chain uses TRBV29-1 and TRBJ2-7; 8 bases are shared with TRBD2. The CDR3 covers 13 residues. The J segment lost 3 bases and the V segment lost 4 bases, leaving 5 bases of the junction unmatched. Germline values: CDR1 SQVTM, CDR2 ANQGSEA. The CDR3 region is CSVARSGSYEQYF. The CDR3 DNA follows: TGCAGCGTTGCGAGGAGCGGGAGCTACGAGCAGTACTTC.

The rearrangement links TRBV19 to TRBJ2-3; 8 bases match TRBD2. Germline assignment: CDR1 LNHDA and CDR2 SQIVND (reference sequence). V was pared by 7 bases and J by 3 bases, with 6 bases of the junction left unmatched. This CDR3 comprises 14 residues. This chain's CDR3 is CASTGGGFTDTQYF. The DNA of the CDR3 is TGTGCCAGTACCGGGGGGGGATTTACAGATACGCAGTATTTT.

The chain employs TRBV10-3 and TRBJ2-5; 7 bases line up with TRBD1. The germline V gene encodes CDR1 ENHRY and CDR2 SYGVKD. The CDR3 length is 12 residues. V shed 5 bases, J shed 4 bases, and the junction held 1 base outside the gene matches. The CDR3 loop reads CAISRQGETQYF. The DNA of the CDR3 is TGTGCCATCAGTCGACAGGGAGAGACCCAGTACTTC.

Here the CDR3 reads CASRPGGPGELFF. CDR3 coding DNA: TGCGCCAGCAGGCCGGGGGGCCCCGGGGAGCTGTTTTTT. The chain uses TRBV5-1 and TRBJ2-2; possibly TRBD2 for D (7 bases). This CDR3 contains 13 residues. The V gene's germline CDR1 is SGHRS and CDR2 YFSETQ. The V gene lost 5 bases and the J gene lost 6 bases, with 11 bases spanning the gap.

This clone showed up just a few times. The V call is TRBV2, the J call TRBJ2-7, with D perhaps TRBD1 (5 bases). Trimming took 8 bases from V and 4 from J, leaving 15 bases between them. The CDR3 runs 13 residues. Germline loops: CDR1 SNHLY, CDR2 FYNNEI. The CDR3 protein is CASQGAGIYEQYF. DNA for the CDR3: TGTGCCAGCCAAGGGGCAGGGATTTACGAGCAGTACTTC.

This chain joins TRBV6-1 and TRBJ2-7, with D possibly matching TRBD1 (6 bases). The CDR3 length is 14 residues. V was clipped by 1 base and J by 6 bases, with 13 bases between them. Germline CDR1 MNHNS, CDR2 SASEGT. The CDR3 bases are TGTGCCAGCAGTGAAGGACAGGCAAGTAGCGAGCAGTACTTC. It codes for CASSEGQASSEQYF.

Concerning this clone itself: One end of the junction does not line up with germline, which may come from a read error. The chain joins TRBV7-2 to TRBJ2-1, with 10 bases fitting TRBD2. Germline V CDR1 and CDR2: SGHTA, FQGNSA. This CDR3 spans 12 amino acids. The CDR3 nucleotides read TGTGCCAGCAGCCTAGCGGGAGTGGGGCAGTTCTTC. It is translated as CASSLAGVGQFF.

The chain couples TRBV2 to TRBJ2-5, with TRBD1 matching 8 bases. With the DNA end fitting TRBJ2-7 better, the J assignment may be wrong. The germline CDR1 and CDR2 sequences are SNHLY and FYNNEI. The CDR3 runs to 14 residues. DNA of the CDR3: TGTGCCAGCAGTCCTAACAGGGGGTTCTACGAGCAGTACTTC. This gives the protein CASSPNRGFYEQYF.

The rearrangement uses TRBV21-1 and TRBJ2-5; the table's D gene call, TRBD2, was not cross checked with the DNA. TRBV21-1 is a recognized pseudogene. This CDR3 region has 13 residues. Here the CDR3 reads CASSSGPPGEQYF. The CDR3 coding sequence is TGTGCCAGCAGCTCGGGCCCCCCGGGGGAGCAGTACTTC.

The chain is built from TRBV21-1 and TRBJ1-4; the table calls TRBD1, which could not be checked here. TRBV21-1 is shown as a pseudogene. This CDR3 spans 16 amino acids. CDR3 region: CASSNGVGQGLRKLFF. CDR3 DNA: TGTGCCAGCAGCAATGGGGTAGGGCAGGGGTTGCGAAAACTGTTTTTT.

The gene calls are TRBV5-1 and TRBJ2-1; D is perhaps TRBD1 (6 bases). The CDR3 has 13 residues. In germline, CDR1 is SGHRS, CDR2 YFSETQ. The V end lost 5 bases, the J end lost 8 bases, and 14 bases lay between the germline ends. CDR3 in amino acids: CASSSGPGDEQFF. The CDR3 nucleotides are TGCGCCAGCAGTTCGGGCCCAGGGGATGAGCAGTTCTTC. The full variable domain, completed using reference TRBV5-1 and TRBJ2-1, is KAGVTQTPRYLIKTRGQQVTLSCSPISGHRSVSWYQQTPGQGLQFLFEYFSETQRNKGNFPGRFSGRQFSNSRSEMNVSTLELGDSALYLCASSSGPGDEQFFGPGTRLTVL.

V and J are TRBV11-1 and TRBJ2-2; 8 bases map to TRBD2. Germline lookup yields CDR1 SGHAT and CDR2 FQDESV (reference sequence). V lost 0 bases, J lost 4 bases, and 4 bases stayed unmatched. This CDR3 spans 16 amino acids. The CDR3 region is CASSLAAGATTGELFF. The CDR3 DNA sequence: TGTGCCAGCAGCTTAGCAGCGGGGGCCACCACCGGGGAGCTGTTTTTT. Full variable domain (outside the CDR3, taken from reference TRBV11-1 and TRBJ2-2): EAEVAQSPRYKITEKSQAVAFWCDPISGHATLYWYRQILGQGPELLVQFQDESVVDDSQLPKDRFSAERLKGVDSTLKIQPAELGDSAMYLCASSLAAGATTGELFFGEGSRLTVL.

CDR3 nucleotide sequence: TGTGCCAGCAGTCTGGGGAGCGCTTATACGCAGTATTTT. Protein sequence: CASSLGSAYTQYF. The chain has TRBV27 and TRBJ2-3, with D tentatively TRBD2 (5 bases). This CDR3 is 13 amino acids long. Germline values: CDR1 MNHEY, CDR2 SMNVEV (reference sequence). V was trimmed by 5 bases and J by 7 bases, leaving 13 bases between them.

This chain uses TRBV4-3 with TRBJ2-7, with D tentatively TRBD2 (6 bases). Germline loops: CDR1 LGHNA, CDR2 YSLEER. Trimming pared 1 base from V and 3 bases from J, leaving 10 bases between. This CDR3 spans 14 amino acids. In nucleotides, the CDR3 is TGCGCCAGCAGCCAAGGACTAGTCTTCTACGAGCAGTACTTC. Translated: CASSQGLVFYEQYF.